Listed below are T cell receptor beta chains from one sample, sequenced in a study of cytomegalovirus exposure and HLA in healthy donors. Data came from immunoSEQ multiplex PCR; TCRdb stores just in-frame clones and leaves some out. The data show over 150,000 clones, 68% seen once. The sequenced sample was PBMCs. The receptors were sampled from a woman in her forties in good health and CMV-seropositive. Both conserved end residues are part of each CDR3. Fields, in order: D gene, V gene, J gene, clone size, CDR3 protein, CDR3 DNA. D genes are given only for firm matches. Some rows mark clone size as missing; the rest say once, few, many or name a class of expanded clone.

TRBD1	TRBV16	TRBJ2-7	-	CASSLGMGDSSSYEQYF	TGTGCCAGCAGCCTGGGAATGGGGGACAGTAGCTCCTACGAGCAGTACTTC
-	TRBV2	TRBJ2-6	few	CASTSSGANVLTF	TGTGCCAGCACTAGCTCTGGGGCCAACGTCCTGACTTTC
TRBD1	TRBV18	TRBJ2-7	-	CASSPGQGREQYF	TGTGCCAGCTCACCTGGACAGGGCAGGGAGCAGTACTTC
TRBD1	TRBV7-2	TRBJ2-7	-	CASSLVPGQGYEQYF	TGTGCCAGCAGCTTAGTACCGGGACAGGGTTACGAGCAGTACTTC
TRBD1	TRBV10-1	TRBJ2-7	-	CATPRQGWFAYEQYF	TGCGCCACTCCGAGACAGGGCTGGTTCGCCTACGAGCAGTACTTC
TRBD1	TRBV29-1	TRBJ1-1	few	CSVENDRGWTEAFF	TGCAGCGTTGAGAACGACAGGGGGTGGACTGAAGCTTTCTTT
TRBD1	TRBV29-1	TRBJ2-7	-	CSVVRDRTRYEQYF	TGCAGCGTGGTCCGGGACAGGACCCGCTACGAGCAGTACTTC
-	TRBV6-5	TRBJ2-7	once	CASSRQTRSVYEQYF	TGTGCCAGCAGTCGACAGACCCGTAGTGTCTACGAGCAGTACTTC
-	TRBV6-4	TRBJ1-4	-	CASSDSISATNEKLFF	TGTGCCAGCAGTGACTCGATTAGTGCAACTAATGAAAAACTGTTTTTT
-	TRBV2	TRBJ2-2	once	CASSELALTGELFF	TGTGCCAGCAGTGAACTAGCTCTCACCGGGGAGCTGTTTTTT